Here is one T cell receptor beta chain with its context. Its antigen is currently unknown. This specimen comes from a study of cytomegalovirus exposure and HLA in healthy donors. As for the study in general: The platform used for the approximately 130 validation repertoires matched that of the approximately 640 first-cohort repertoires, a later analysis reported.

Trimming took 7 bases from V and 0 from J; bases not matched to a gene: 9. Germline V gene data show CDR1 as SQVTM and CDR2 as ANQGSEA. The CDR3 has 15 residues. TCRdb keeps only in-frame clones here, not all; method: immunoSEQ multiplex PCR. The profile shows 200,000 to 250,000 clones, less than 90% of them singletons. Study-level findings and limits: The study labeled approximately 150 TCR beta chains cytomegalovirus-associated. The classifier reportedly diagnosed cytomegalovirus status with high specificity and sensitivity.

The approximately 130-subject validation cohort, separate from the approximately 670-subject first cohort, included the donors. Sequenced sample: PBMCs. The chain is built from TRBV29-1 and TRBJ2-3; TRBD1 matches 8 bases. The clonotype originates from a young woman in good health and CMV-seronegative. CDR3 amino acids: CSGCTGQGSTDTQYF. The DNA for the CDR3 is TGCAGCGGGTGCACTGGACAGGGCAGCACAGATACGCAGTATTTT.